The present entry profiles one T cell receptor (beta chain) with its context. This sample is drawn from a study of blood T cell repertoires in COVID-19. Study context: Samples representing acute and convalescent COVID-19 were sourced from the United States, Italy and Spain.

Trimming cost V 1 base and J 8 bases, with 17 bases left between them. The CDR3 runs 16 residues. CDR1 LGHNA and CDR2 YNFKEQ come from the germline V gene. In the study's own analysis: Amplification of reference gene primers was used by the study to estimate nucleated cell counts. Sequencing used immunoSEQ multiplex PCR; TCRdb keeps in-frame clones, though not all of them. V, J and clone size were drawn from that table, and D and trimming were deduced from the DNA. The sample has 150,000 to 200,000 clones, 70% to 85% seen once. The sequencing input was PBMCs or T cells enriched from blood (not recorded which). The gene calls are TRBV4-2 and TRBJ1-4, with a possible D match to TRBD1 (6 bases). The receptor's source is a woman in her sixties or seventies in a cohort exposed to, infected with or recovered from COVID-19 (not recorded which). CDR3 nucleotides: TGTGCCAGCAGCCAAGGGAGGCAAGGGGGTTGGGAAAAACTGTTTTTT. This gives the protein CASSQGRQGGWEKLFF.